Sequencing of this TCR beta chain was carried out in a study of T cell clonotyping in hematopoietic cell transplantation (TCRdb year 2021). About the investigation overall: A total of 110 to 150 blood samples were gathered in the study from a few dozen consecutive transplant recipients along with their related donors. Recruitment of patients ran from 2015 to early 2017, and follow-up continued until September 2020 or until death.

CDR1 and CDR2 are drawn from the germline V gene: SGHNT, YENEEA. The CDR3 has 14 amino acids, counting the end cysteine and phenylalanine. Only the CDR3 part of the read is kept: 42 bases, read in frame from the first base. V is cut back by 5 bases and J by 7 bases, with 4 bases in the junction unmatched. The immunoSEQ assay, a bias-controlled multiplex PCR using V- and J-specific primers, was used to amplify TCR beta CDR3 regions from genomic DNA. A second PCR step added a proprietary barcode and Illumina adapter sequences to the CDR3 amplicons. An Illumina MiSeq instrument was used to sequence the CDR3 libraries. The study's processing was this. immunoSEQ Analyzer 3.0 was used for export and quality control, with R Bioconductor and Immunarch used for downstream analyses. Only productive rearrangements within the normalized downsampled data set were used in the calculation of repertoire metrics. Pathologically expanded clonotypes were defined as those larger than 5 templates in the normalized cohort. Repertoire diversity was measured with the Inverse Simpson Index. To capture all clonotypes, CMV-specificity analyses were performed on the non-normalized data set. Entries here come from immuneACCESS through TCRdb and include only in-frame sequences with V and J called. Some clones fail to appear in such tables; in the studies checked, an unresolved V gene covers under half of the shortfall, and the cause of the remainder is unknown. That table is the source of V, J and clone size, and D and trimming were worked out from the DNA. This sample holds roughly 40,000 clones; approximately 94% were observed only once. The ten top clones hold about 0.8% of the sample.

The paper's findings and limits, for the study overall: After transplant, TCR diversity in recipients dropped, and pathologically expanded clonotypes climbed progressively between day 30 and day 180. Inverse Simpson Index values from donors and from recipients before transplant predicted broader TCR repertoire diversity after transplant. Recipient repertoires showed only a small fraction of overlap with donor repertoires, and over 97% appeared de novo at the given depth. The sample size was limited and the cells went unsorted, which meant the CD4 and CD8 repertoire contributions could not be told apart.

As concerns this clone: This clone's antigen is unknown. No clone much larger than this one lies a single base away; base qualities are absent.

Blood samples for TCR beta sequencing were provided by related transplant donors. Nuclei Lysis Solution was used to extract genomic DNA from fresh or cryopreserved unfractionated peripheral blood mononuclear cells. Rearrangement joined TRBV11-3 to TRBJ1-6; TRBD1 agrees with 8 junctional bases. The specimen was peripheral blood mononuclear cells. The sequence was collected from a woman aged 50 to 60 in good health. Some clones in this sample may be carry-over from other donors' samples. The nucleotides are TGTGCCAGCAGCCCGACAGGGGAGAATTCACCCCTCCACTTT. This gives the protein CASSPTGENSPLHF.